Reported below is one T cell receptor beta chain. Antigen: not known. Trimming removed 3 bases at V and 3 bases at J, with 6 bases between. The CDR3 is 12 amino acids. Germline assignment: CDR1 SGHRS and CDR2 YFSETQ. TCR cDNA was made by 5'RACE template switching, adding a universal primer site and UMIs. TCRdb ran MiXCR on the 5' RACE reads and lists one entry per CDR3 protein. The sample includes 450,000 to 550,000 distinct CDR3 sequences, 21% of them seen just once. The data were taken from a study of T cells after yellow fever vaccination. General study results and limits: Detected again after the booster were most primary-vaccination clones, at nearly 97% CD4 and approximately 87% CD8.

The chain recombines TRBV5-1 with TRBJ1-1; D is ambiguous. Sequenced material: PBMCs, taken less than 25 days after the first yellow fever vaccination. The origin of this receptor is a man aged 18 to 30 who received the YFV17D yellow fever vaccine. The DNA for the CDR3 is TGCGCCAGCAGCTCCCAGGACACTGAAGCTTTCTTT. It yields the protein CASSSQDTEAFF.